This T cell receptor (beta chain) is drawn from a study of cytomegalovirus exposure and HLA in healthy donors. V trimming: 4 bases; J trimming: 0 bases; junction bases outside the gene matches: 9. This CDR3 comprises 17 residues. Germline CDR1 and CDR2: SGHKS and YYEKEE (reference sequence). Sequencing was performed with immunoSEQ multiplex PCR; in TCRdb, only in-frame clones are kept and a portion is missing. The top ten clones hold approximately 5.4% of a sample with some 44,000 clones, approximately 90% of them seen once. Material: PBMCs. The chain recombines TRBV5-5 with TRBJ1-1; TRBD1 matches 10 bases. The sequence derives from a man younger than 35 in good health and CMV-seronegative. The CDR3 reads CASSPHDRGRVNTEAFF. Here the CDR3 DNA reads TGTGCCAGCAGCCCGCACGACAGGGGGCGAGTGAACACTGAAGCTTTCTTT.